The 21 T cell receptor beta chains below come from one sample, sequenced in a study of blood T cell repertoires in COVID-19. Method: immunoSEQ multiplex PCR; TCRdb's copy keeps in-frame clones and lacks some. This sample has about 270,000 clones, with around nine tenths found just once. Sequencing was done on a sample of peripheral blood. These receptors came from a man aged 35 to 55 with active or convalescent COVID-19.

The V call is TRBV18, the J call TRBJ2-1; 9 nucleotides line up with TRBD1. Trimming removed 5 bases from V and 7 bases from J; junction bases left unmatched: 3. This CDR3 has 13 residues. CDR1 is KGHSH and CDR2 is LQKENI in the germline V gene. The CDR3 DNA is TGTGCCAGCTCAGACGGACAGGGGAATGAGCAGTTCTTC. Translated, it gives CASSDGQGNEQFF.

The rearrangement uses TRBV18 and TRBJ2-1; TRBD1 matches at 9 bases. The germline V gene has CDR1 KGHSH and CDR2 LQKENI. The trim removed 5 bases at V and 4 bases at J, leaving 6 bases unmatched. The length of the CDR3 is 15 residues. Here the CDR3 reads CASSSGQGIYNEQFF. CDR3 bases: TGTGCCAGCTCATCCGGACAGGGGATATACAATGAGCAGTTCTTC.

This sequence joins TRBV5-1 and TRBJ1-3, with 9 bases that match TRBD1. Germline assignment: CDR1 SGHRS and CDR2 YFSETQ. V was pared by 0 bases and J by 8 bases, with 9 bases of the junction left unmatched. There are 16 residues in the CDR3. For the CDR3, the DNA is TGCGCCAGCAGCTTGGGAAACAGGGGGCCGATGGACACCATATATTTT. This translates into CASSLGNRGPMDTIYF.

The chain combines TRBV29-1 with TRBJ2-7; 7 bases match TRBD1. The CDR3 runs 12 residues. Losses at the gene ends were 1 base for V and 3 bases for J; bases not matched to a gene: 0. Per the germline V gene, CDR1 is SQVTM and CDR2 is ANQGSEA. CDR3 amino acids: CSVEGTGYEQYF. CDR3 bases: TGCAGCGTTGAAGGGACAGGCTACGAGCAGTACTTC.

This clone was seen at least ten times. The chain is built from TRBV29-1 and TRBJ1-2; D is unclear. The germline CDR1 and CDR2 sequences are SQVTM and ANQGSEA. The CDR3 length is 12 residues. The V end was cut by 1 base, the J end by 1 base, with 4 bases between. Here the CDR3 reads CSVEVSNYGYTF. The CDR3 region has the DNA TGCAGCGTTGAAGTTAGTAACTATGGCTACACCTTC. Complete variable domain (other parts from reference TRBV29-1 and TRBJ1-2): SAVISQKPSRDICQRGTSLTIQCQVDSQVTMMFWYRQQPGQSLTLIATANQGSEATYESGFVIDKFPISRPNLTFSTLTVSNMSPEDSSIYLCSVEVSNYGYTFGSGTRLTVV.

The chain joins TRBV5-1 to TRBJ2-3, with D unresolved. Deletions cut 4 bases from V and 1 base from J, with 16 bases between. There are 16 residues in the CDR3. Germline CDR1 reads SGHRS; CDR2 reads YFSETQ. For the CDR3, the DNA is TGCGCCAGCAGCCCAGCAGGTCGGTGGGGCACAGATACGCAGTATTTT. Residues: CASSPAGRWGTDTQYF.

The rearrangement links TRBV5-6 to TRBJ2-1; TRBD2 might be the D (5 bases). V lost 4 bases, J lost 2 bases, and 10 bases lay in between. CDR1 is SGHDT, CDR2 YYEEEE, per germline. CDR3 length: 14 residues. CDR3 loop: CASSPSGTYNEQFF. The CDR3 region has the DNA TGTGCCAGCAGCCCGAGCGGAACCTACAATGAGCAGTTCTTC. Combining the CDR3 with reference TRBV5-6 and TRBJ2-1 gives the whole variable domain DAGVTQSPTHLIKTRGQQVTLRCSPKSGHDTVSWYQQALGQGPQFIFQYYEEEERQRGNFPDRFSGHQFPNYSSELNVNALLLGDSALYLCASSPSGTYNEQFFGPGTRLTVL.

This rearrangement joins TRBV3-1 (or the pseudogene TRBV3-2) to TRBJ1-4, with D tentatively TRBD1 (5 bases). V lost 7 bases to trimming and J lost 7 bases, with 25 bases between them. Germline V lookup: CDR1 LGHDT, CDR2 YNNKEL (reference sequence). There are 17 residues in the CDR3. The CDR3 coding sequence is TGTGCCAGCACCGATTTGGTTTCACAGGACACTCCTGAAAAACTGTTTTTT. It translates to CASTDLVSQDTPEKLFF.

The chain links TRBV5-1 to TRBJ2-7; D is possibly TRBD2 (6 bases). This CDR3 spans 18 amino acids. Germline lookup yields CDR1 SGHRS and CDR2 YFSETQ. V gave up 4 bases and J gave up 2 bases, with 25 bases separating them. CDR3 sequence: CASSPGVFGGLMTYEQYF. In nucleotides, the CDR3 is TGCGCCAGCAGCCCCGGGGTGTTCGGGGGTTTGATGACCTACGAGCAGTACTTC.

This rearrangement joins TRBV12-5 to TRBJ1-6, with 9 bases identical to TRBD1. Germline CDR1 is LGHNT and CDR2 is FRNRAP. After removal of 3 bases from V and 7 bases from J, the junction contained 7 bases not matched to a gene. The length of the CDR3 is 16 residues. The CDR3 region is CASGFRDRDFNSPLHF. The CDR3 DNA is TGTGCTAGTGGTTTTCGGGACAGGGATTTCAATTCACCCCTCCACTTT.

The genes are TRBV27 and TRBJ1-4; a possible D gene is TRBD1 (5 bases). Germline CDR1 and CDR2: MNHEY and SMNVEV (reference sequence). V was trimmed by 0 bases and J by 4 bases, leaving 9 bases between them. This CDR3 contains 15 residues. This CDR3 is CASSLSGGYNEKLFF. The CDR3 DNA reads TGTGCCAGCAGTTTATCGGGGGGATATAATGAAAAACTGTTTTTT.

CDR3 in DNA: TGTGCCAGCACTCAGGACGGGGGCAAAAACATTCAGTACTTC. It specifies CASTQDGGKNIQYF. This chain joins TRBV7-9 and TRBJ2-4, with D maybe TRBD2 (6 bases). CDR3 length equals 14 residues. Per the germline V gene, CDR1 is SEHNR and CDR2 is FQNEAQ (reference sequence). Trimming pared 7 bases from V and 3 bases from J, leaving 13 bases between.

The rearrangement uses TRBV11-2 and TRBJ2-3; D is possibly TRBD2 (7 bases). Germline V lookup: CDR1 SGHAT, CDR2 FQNNGV. The CDR3 totals 16 residues. The germline V and J ends were trimmed by 3 bases and 2 bases, with 15 bases remaining between them. CDR3 amino acids: CASSFSVRGPTDTQYF. CDR3 nucleotides: TGTGCCAGCAGCTTTAGCGTGCGGGGGCCCACAGATACGCAGTATTTT. Looking up the rest from reference TRBV11-2 and TRBJ2-3 gives the full variable domain: EAGVAQSPRYKIIEKRQSVAFWCNPISGHATLYWYQQILGQGPKLLIQFQNNGVVDDSQLPKDRFSAERLKGVDSTLKIQPAKLEDSAVYLCASSFSVRGPTDTQYFGPGTRLTVL.

The CDR3 here is CASSPTGEDRGEQYF. CDR3 DNA sequence: TGTGCCAGCTCACCTACCGGGGAGGACCGCGGGGAGCAGTACTTC. The chain is built from TRBV18 and TRBJ2-7; possible D gene TRBD2, 6 bases. This CDR3 is built from 15 residues. Germline CDR1 reads KGHSH; CDR2 reads LQKENI. With 3 bases removed from V and 7 bases from J, the gap between germline ends came to 19 bases.

The chain uses TRBV5-1 and TRBJ2-6; the D is unclear. The CDR3 runs 15 residues. Trimming cost V 0 bases and J 0 bases, with 4 bases left between them. Germline CDR1 is SGHRS and CDR2 is YFSETQ. CDR3 in amino acids: CASSLGASGANVLTF. CDR3 in DNA: TGCGCCAGCAGCTTGGGGGCCTCTGGGGCCAACGTCCTGACTTTC.

The chain has TRBV4-1 and TRBJ2-7; 7 bases are shared with TRBD1. J gave up 0 bases and V 6 bases, and 8 bases lay outside the gene matches. CDR3 length: 15 amino acids. CDR1 is MGHRA, CDR2 YSYEKL, per germline. The DNA for the CDR3 is TGCGCCAGCAGTCTAGGGGCAGGGGGCTCCTACGAGCAGTACTTC. Translation gives CASSLGAGGSYEQYF.

This clone was detected once. The rearrangement links TRBV11-2 to TRBJ1-4, with D perhaps matching TRBD1 (5 bases). The CDR3 has 13 amino acids. Germline CDR1 is SGHAT and CDR2 is FQNNGV. V was trimmed by 4 bases and J by 8 bases, leaving 11 bases between them. The CDR3 DNA reads as TGTGCCAGCAGCTCCAGGGCGGGGGAAAAACTGTTTTTT. Translation: CASSSRAGEKLFF.

The chain uses TRBV29-1 and TRBJ2-7, with D possibly being TRBD1 (5 bases). Germline assignment: CDR1 SQVTM and CDR2 ANQGSEA. The CDR3 is 13 residues long. V was trimmed by 5 bases and J by 3 bases, leaving 14 bases between them. The CDR3 protein is CSVRTRKVYEQYF. In nucleotides, the CDR3 is TGCAGCGTTCGGACAAGAAAGGTCTACGAGCAGTACTTC.

The gene calls are TRBV24-1 and TRBJ2-3; possible D gene TRBD2, 8 bases. The germline CDR1 and CDR2 sequences are KGHDR and SFDVKD. V shed 7 bases and J shed 1 base, with 14 bases lying between them. The CDR3 is made up of 15 amino acids. The CDR3 region has the DNA TGTGCCACCAGCCGGGAGGGGGCTGGCACAGATACGCAGTATTTT. Residues: CATSREGAGTDTQYF.

The V call is TRBV11-3, the J call TRBJ2-1; D call uncertain. In germline, CDR1 is SGHNT, CDR2 YENEEA. V lost 0 bases and J lost 6, with 15 bases in between. CDR3 length: 16 residues. DNA for the CDR3: TGTGCCAGCAGCTTAGAGAGGATCGGTTTCGGCAATGAGCAGTTCTTC. Its protein is CASSLERIGFGNEQFF. Filled out from reference TRBV11-3 and TRBJ2-1, the complete variable domain reads EAGVVQSPRYKIIEKKQPVAFWCNPISGHNTLYWYLQNLGQGPELLIRYENEEAVDDSQLPKDRFSAERLKGVDSTLKIQPAELGDSAVYLCASSLERIGFGNEQFFGPGTRLTVL.

DNA of the CDR3: TGTGCCAGCTCACCGGGGGCGGCGGATTCACCCCTCCACTTT. Translation: CASSPGAADSPLHF. V and J are TRBV18 and TRBJ1-6, with D possibly being TRBD1 (6 bases). The germline gives CDR1 KGHSH, CDR2 LQKENI. The germline V and J ends were trimmed by 3 bases and 8 bases, with 11 bases remaining between them. This CDR3 contains 14 residues.